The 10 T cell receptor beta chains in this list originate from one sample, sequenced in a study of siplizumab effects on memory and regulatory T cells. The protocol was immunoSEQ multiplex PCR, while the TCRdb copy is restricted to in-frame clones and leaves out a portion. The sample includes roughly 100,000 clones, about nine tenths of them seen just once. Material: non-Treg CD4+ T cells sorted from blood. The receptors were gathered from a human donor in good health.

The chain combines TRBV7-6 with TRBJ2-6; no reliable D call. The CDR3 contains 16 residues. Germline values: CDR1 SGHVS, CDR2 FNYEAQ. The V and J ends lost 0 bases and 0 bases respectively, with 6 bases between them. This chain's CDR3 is CASSLAGVSGANVLTF. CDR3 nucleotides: TGTGCCAGCAGCTTAGCCGGCGTCTCTGGGGCCAACGTCCTGACTTTC. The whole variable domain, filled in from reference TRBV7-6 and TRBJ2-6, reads GAGVSQSPRYKVTKRGQDVALRCDPISGHVSLYWYRQALGQGPEFLTYFNYEAQQDKSGLPNDRFSAERPEGSISTLTIQRTEQRDSAMYRCASSLAGVSGANVLTFGAGSRLTVL.

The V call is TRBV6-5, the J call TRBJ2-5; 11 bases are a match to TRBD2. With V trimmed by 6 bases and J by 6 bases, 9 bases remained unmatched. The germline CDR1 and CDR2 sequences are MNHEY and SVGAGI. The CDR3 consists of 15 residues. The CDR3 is CASRPLAGGLKTQYF. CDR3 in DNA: TGTGCCAGCAGGCCCCTAGCGGGAGGTTTGAAGACCCAGTACTTC.

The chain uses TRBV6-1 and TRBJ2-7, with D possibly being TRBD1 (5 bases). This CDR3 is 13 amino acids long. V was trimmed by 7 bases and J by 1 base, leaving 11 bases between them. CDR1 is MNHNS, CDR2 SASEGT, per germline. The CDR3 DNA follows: TGTGCCAGCAACGGCAGGGTGTCCTACGAGCAGTACTTC. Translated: CASNGRVSYEQYF.

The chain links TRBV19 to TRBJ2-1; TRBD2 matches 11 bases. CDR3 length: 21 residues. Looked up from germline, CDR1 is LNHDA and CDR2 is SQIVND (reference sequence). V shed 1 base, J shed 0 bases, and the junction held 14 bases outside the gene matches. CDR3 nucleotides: TGTGCCAGTAGTATAGTTTCGTTAGGACTAGCGGGCTTTAGCTCCTACAATGAGCAGTTCTTC. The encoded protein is CASSIVSLGLAGFSSYNEQFF.

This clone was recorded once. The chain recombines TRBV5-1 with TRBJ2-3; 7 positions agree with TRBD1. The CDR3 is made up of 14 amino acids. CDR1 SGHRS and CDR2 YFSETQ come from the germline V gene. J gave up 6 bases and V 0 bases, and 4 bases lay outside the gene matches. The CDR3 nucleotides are TGCGCCAGCAGCTTGGGGGGACAGTCGGATACGCAGTATTTT. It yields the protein CASSLGGQSDTQYF.

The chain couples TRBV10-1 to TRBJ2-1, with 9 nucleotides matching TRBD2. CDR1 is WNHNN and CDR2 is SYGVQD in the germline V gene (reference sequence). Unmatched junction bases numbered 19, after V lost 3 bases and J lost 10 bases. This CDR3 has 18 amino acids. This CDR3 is CASSDRTGGRAQSEEQFF. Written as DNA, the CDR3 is TGCGCCAGCAGTGACCGGACGGGCGGGAGGGCCCAGAGCGAAGAGCAGTTCTTC.

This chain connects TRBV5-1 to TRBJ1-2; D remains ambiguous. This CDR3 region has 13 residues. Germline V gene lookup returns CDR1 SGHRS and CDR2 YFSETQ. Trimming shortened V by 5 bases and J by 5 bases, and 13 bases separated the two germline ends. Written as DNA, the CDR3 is TGCGCCAGCAGTTCTCTCGGACGGTATGGCTACACCTTC. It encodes CASSSLGRYGYTF.

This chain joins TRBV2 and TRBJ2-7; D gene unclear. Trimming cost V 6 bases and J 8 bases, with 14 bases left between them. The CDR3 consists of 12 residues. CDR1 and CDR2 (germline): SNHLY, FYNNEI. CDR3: CASRPDGPQQYF. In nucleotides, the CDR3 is TGTGCCAGCAGACCCGACGGTCCCCAGCAGTACTTC.

CDR3 sequence: CASRGQERESLFF. Written as DNA, the CDR3 is TGCGCCAGCAGGGGGCAGGAGCGGGAGTCTTTGTTCTTC. The chain carries TRBV5-1 and TRBJ2-1; TRBD2 matches at 8 bases. The CDR3 length is 13 residues. Trimming at V came to 5 bases and at J to 15 bases, leaving 13 bases not matched to a gene. Germline V gene lookup returns CDR1 SGHRS and CDR2 YFSETQ.

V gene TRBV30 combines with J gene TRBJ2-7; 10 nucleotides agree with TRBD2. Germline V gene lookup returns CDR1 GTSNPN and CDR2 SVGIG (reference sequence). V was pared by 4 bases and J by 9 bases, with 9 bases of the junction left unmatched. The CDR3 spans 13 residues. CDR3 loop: CAWILAGASGQYF. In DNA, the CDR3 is TGTGCCTGGATCCTAGCGGGGGCCTCGGGGCAGTACTTC. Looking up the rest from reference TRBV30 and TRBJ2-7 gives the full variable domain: SQTIHQWPATLVQPVGSPLSLECTVEGTSNPNLYWYRQAAGRGLQLLFYSVGIGQISSEVPQNLSASRPQDRQFILSSKKLLLSDSGFYLCAWILAGASGQYFGPGTRLTVT.